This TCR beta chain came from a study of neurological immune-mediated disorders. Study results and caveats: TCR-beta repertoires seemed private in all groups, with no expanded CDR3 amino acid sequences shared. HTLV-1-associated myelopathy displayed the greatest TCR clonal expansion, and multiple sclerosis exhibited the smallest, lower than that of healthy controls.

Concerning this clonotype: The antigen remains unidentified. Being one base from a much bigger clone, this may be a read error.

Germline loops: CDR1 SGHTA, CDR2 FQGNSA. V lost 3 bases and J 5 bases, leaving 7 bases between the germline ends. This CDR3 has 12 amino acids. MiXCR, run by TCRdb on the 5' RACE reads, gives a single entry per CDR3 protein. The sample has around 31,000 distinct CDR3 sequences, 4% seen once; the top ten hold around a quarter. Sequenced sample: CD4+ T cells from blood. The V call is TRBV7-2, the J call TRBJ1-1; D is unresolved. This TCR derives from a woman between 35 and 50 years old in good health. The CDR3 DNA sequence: TGTGCCAGCAGCTTCATACGGACTGAAGCTTTCTTT. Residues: CASSFIRTEAFF.